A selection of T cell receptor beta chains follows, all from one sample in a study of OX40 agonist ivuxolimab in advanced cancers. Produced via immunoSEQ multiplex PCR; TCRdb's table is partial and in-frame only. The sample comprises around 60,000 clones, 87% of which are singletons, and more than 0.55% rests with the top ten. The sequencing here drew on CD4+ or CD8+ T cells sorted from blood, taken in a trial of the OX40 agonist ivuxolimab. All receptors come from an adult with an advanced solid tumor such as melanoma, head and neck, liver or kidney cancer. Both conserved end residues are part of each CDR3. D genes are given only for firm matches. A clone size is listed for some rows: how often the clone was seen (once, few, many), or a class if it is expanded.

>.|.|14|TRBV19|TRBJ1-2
TGTGCCAGTAGTATAGTATCAGCTAACTATGGCTACACCTTC
CASSIVSANYGYTF
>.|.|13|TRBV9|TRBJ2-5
TGTGCCAGCAGCCCTAGCGTGCAAGAGACCCAGTACTTC
CASSPSVQETQYF
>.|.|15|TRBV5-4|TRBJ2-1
TGTGCCAGCAGCCCGGCCCACAAGCCGGGATCTGAGCAGTTCTTC
CASSPAHKPGSEQFF
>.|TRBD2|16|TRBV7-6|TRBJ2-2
TGTGCCAGCAGCTTGAGACTAGCGGGAGTGGGCGGGGAGCTGTTTTTT
CASSLRLAGVGGELFF
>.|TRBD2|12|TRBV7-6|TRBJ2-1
TGTGCCAGCAGCCTGCTAGCGGGTGAGCAGTTCTTC
CASSLLAGEQFF
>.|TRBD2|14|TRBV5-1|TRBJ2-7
TGCGCCAGCAGCTTAGCGGGAGGTTACTACGAGCAGTACTTC
CASSLAGGYYEQYF
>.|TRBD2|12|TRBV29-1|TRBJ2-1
TGCAGCGTTGCTAGCGGGAACAATGAGCAGTTCTTC
CSVASGNNEQFF
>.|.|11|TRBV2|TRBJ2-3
TGTGCCAGCGGAGAAGCAGATACGCAGTATTTT
CASGEADTQYF
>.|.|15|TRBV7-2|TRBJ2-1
TGTGCCAGCAGCTTAGGATCGAGGCGGGCCCAGGAGCAGTTCTTC
CASSLGSRRAQEQFF
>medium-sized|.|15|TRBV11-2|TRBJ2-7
TGTGCCAGCAGCTTCAGTCCGGTCCATTCATACGAGCAGTACTTC
CASSFSPVHSYEQYF
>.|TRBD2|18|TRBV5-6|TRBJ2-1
TGTGCCAGCAGCTTGGCCCCCCGGACTAGTGGGAGCTACAATGAGCAGTTCTTC
CASSLAPRTSGSYNEQFF
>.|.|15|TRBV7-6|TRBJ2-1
TGTGCCAGCAGCTTGGGCGCTAGCGCTTACAATGAGCAGTTCTTC
CASSLGASAYNEQFF
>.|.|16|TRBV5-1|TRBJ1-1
TGCGCCAGCAGCTTAGGGCCTGGGGCTCTGAACACTGAAGCTTTCTTT
CASSLGPGALNTEAFF
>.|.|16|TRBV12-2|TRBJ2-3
TGTGCAAGTCGCATCCACCGGGACGGCGGCACAGATACGCAGTATTTT
CASRIHRDGGTDTQYF
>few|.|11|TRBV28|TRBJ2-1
TGTGCCAGCACTACGGAACATGAGCAGTTCTTC
CASTTEHEQFF
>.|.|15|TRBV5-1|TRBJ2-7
TGCGCCAGCAGCTCTTTACAGGGTGCTGGCGGCGAGCAGTACTTC
CASSSLQGAGGEQYF
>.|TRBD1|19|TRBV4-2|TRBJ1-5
TGTGCCAGCAGCCTAAGAGGGACAGGGGCTAAAGAAAGCAATCAGCCCCAGCATTTT
CASSLRGTGAKESNQPQHF
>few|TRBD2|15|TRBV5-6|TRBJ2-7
TGTGCCAGCAGCCGTAGCGGGCCCGACTCCTACGAGCAGTACTTC
CASSRSGPDSYEQYF
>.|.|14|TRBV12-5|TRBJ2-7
TGTGCTAGTGGTTTTAACAGACCTTTCTACGAGCAGTACTTC
CASGFNRPFYEQYF
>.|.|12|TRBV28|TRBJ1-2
TGTGCCAGCAGTTTGGGTATTGATGGCTACACCTTC
CASSLGIDGYTF
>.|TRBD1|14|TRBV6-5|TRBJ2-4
TGTGCCAGCAGTCCACAGGGGGCTGGAAACATTCAGTACTTC
CASSPQGAGNIQYF
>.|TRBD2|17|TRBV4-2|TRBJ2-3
TGTGCCAGCAGCCAAGGCCCTAGCGGGATAAGCACAGATACGCAGTATTTT
CASSQGPSGISTDTQYF
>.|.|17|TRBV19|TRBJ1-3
TGTGCCAGTAGTTGGTCACCAGGCTCTCCCGGGCCGAACACCATATATTTT
CASSWSPGSPGPNTIYF
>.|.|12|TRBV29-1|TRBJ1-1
TGCAGCGCCGCAGGGCTGGTCACTGAAGCTTTCTTT
CSAAGLVTEAFF
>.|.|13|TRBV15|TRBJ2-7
TGTGCCACCAGCAGACAGGGGGGGTACGAGCAGTACTTC
CATSRQGGYEQYF
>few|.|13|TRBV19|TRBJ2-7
TGTGCCAGTAGTATAGACAGGGTCTACGAGCAGTACTTC
CASSIDRVYEQYF
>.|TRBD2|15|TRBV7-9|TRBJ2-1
TGTGCCAGCAGCGGACTAGCGGGAGATGCCCGTGAGCAGTTCTTC
CASSGLAGDAREQFF
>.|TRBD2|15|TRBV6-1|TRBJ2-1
TGTGCCAGCACCCGAGCGGGGCTGTCCTACAATGAGCAGTTCTTC
CASTRAGLSYNEQFF
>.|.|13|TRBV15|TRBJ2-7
TGTGCCACCAGCAGAGAGGGCGGCTACGAGCAGTACTTC
CATSREGGYEQYF
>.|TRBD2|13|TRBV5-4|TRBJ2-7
TGTGCCAGCAGCTTGTTTAGCGGGAGGGAGCAGTACTTC
CASSLFSGREQYF
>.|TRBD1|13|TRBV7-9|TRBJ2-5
TGTGCCAGCAGCTTTAGGGGGCGAGAGACCCAGTACTTC
CASSFRGRETQYF
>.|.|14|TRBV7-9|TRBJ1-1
TGTGCCAGCAGCTTAGATACGGGGGGGACTGAAGCTTTCTTT
CASSLDTGGTEAFF
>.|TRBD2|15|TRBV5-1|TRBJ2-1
TGCGCCAGCAGCTTGGTCGCTAGCGGGGCTGCAGAGCAGTTCTTC
CASSLVASGAAEQFF
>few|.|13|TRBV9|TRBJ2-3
TGTGCCAGCAGCGTAGGACCCACAGGGTCGCAGTATTTT
CASSVGPTGSQYF
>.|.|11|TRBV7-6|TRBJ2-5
TGTGCCAGCAGCCCTGGCGAGACCCAGTACTTC
CASSPGETQYF
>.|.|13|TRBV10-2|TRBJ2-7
TGCGCCACCACGTCAGGAGGGTTCTACGAGCAGTACTTC
CATTSGGFYEQYF
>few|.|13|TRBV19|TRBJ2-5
TGTGCCACGTCTTTTACGAGGGCAGAGACCCAGTACTTC
CATSFTRAETQYF